A selection of T cell receptor beta chains follows, all from one sample in a study of shared clonotypes between healthy human individuals. Clones were sequenced by immunoSEQ multiplex PCR, and TCRdb holds only the in-frame ones, with some missing. The sample lists about 2.4 million clones, roughly 93% occurring once. Sequenced: naive CD4+ T cells from PBMCs. These receptors originate from a man in his late teens or twenties in good health. Some clones in this sample may be carry-over from other donors' samples. Each CDR3 is given with its conserved first and last residue. A D gene is named only where the DNA matches it firmly. Rows may omit the clone size; those that give it use once, few, many or a size class.

clone_size j_call v_call d_call cdr3_nt cdr3_aa
NA TRBJ1-2 TRBV11-1 NA TGTGCCAGCAGCTTACGTTGGGGGCAGGACTATGGCTACACCTTC CASSLRWGQDYGYTF
NA TRBJ2-2 TRBV18 NA TGTGCCAGCTCACCAGGAAGTTACACCGGGGAGCTGTTTTTT CASSPGSYTGELFF
NA TRBJ1-2 TRBV28 NA TGTGCCAGCATCTCAAAGGGTGGCTACACCTTC CASISKGGYTF
NA TRBJ2-2 TRBV7-3 NA TGTGCCAGCAGCCCCCGGCCCGGGGAGCTGTTTTTT CASSPRPGELFF
NA TRBJ2-2 TRBV11-3 TRBD1 TGTGCCAGCAGCTTACTCGCAGGGGGGAACACCGGGGAGCTGTTTTTT CASSLLAGGNTGELFF
few TRBJ1-1 TRBV29-1 NA TGCAGCGTTGAAGTACGGGGGGCTAGTACTGAAGCTTTCTTT CSVEVRGASTEAFF
NA TRBJ2-7 TRBV5-1 NA TGCGCCAGCAGCTTGATGGGGGACGTGGACTACGAGCAGTACTTC CASSLMGDVDYEQYF
NA TRBJ2-4 TRBV28 NA TGTGCCAGCAGTTTACGGGGGGCCCGTGGCATTCAGTACTTC CASSLRGARGIQYF
NA TRBJ1-2 TRBV10-3 NA TGTGCCATCAGTGAGTCCGGTGGCTATGGCTACACCTTC CAISESGGYGYTF
once TRBJ2-1 TRBV5-4 NA TGTGCCAGCGCAATCCCCGGGACGGCCTACAATGAGCAGTTCTTC CASAIPGTAYNEQFF
NA TRBJ2-7 TRBV7-2 TRBD2 TGTGCCAGCAGCTTAAGGGGACTAGCGGGTATTGACGAGCAGTACTTC CASSLRGLAGIDEQYF
NA TRBJ2-7 TRBV28 NA TGTGCCAGCAGTTTACCCGTCCCCTACGAGCAGTACTTC CASSLPVPYEQYF
NA TRBJ2-7 TRBV27 TRBD1 TGTGCCAGCACCCGCCTGGCGAGGCAGGGGGCCTACGAGCAGTACTTC CASTRLARQGAYEQYF
NA TRBJ2-7 TRBV28 NA TGTGCCAGCAGCAAACCCGGGCAGACCTACGAGCAGTACTTC CASSKPGQTYEQYF
NA TRBJ2-7 TRBV25-1 NA TGTGCCAGCAGTGAATACGGGGTCCCGATCAGCGAGCAGTACTTC CASSEYGVPISEQYF
NA TRBJ1-2 TRBV6-1 NA TGTGCCAGCAGTGAGGACTCAGGCACCAACTATGGCTACACCTTC CASSEDSGTNYGYTF
NA TRBJ1-2 TRBV5-1 TRBD1 TGCGCCAGCAGCTTGGGCACAGGGGGCGCCGGCTACACCTTC CASSLGTGGAGYTF
NA TRBJ2-1 TRBV11-2 TRBD2 TGTGCCAGCAGCTTTGGCCTAGGGAGGGATGAGCAGTTCTTC CASSFGLGRDEQFF
NA TRBJ2-1 TRBV2 TRBD2 TGTGCCAGCAGTCCTCCGGGAGGGGCTCATTACAATGAGCAGTTCTTC CASSPPGGAHYNEQFF
NA TRBJ2-5 TRBV5-1 NA TGCGCCAGCAGCTCACAGGGTGGAGGCGAGACCCAGTACTTC CASSSQGGGETQYF
NA TRBJ2-1 TRBV25-1 NA TGTGCCAGCACCCGACAGAACAATGAGCAGTTCTTC CASTRQNNEQFF
NA TRBJ1-1 TRBV6-1 NA TGTGCCAGCATCTGGGGGGGCGGGGACACTGAAGCTTTCTTT CASIWGGGDTEAFF
NA TRBJ1-4 TRBV4-3 TRBD1 TGCGCCAGCAGCCAGCAGACAGGGTTGGATGAAAAACTGTTTTTT CASSQQTGLDEKLFF
NA TRBJ2-1 TRBV2 TRBD2 TGTGCCAGCAGTTCTAGCGGGAGAGGGTACAATGAGCAGTTCTTC CASSSSGRGYNEQFF
NA TRBJ1-1 TRBV10-3 TRBD1 TGTGCCGTGGGACAGACGAACACTGAAGCTTTCTTT CAVGQTNTEAFF
NA TRBJ1-1 TRBV5-1 TRBD1 TGCGCCAGCAGCGGGCGGACAGGGAAGAACACTGAAGCTTTCTTT CASSGRTGKNTEAFF
NA TRBJ2-3 TRBV5-6 NA TGTGCCAGCAGCTTGCTTAGGACTACCGGTCGAGATACGCAGTATTTT CASSLLRTTGRDTQYF
NA TRBJ1-2 TRBV19 TRBD1 TGTGCCAGTCGCCGGCGCACAGGGGACAGCTATGGCTACACCTTC CASRRRTGDSYGYTF
NA TRBJ2-3 TRBV28 NA TGTGCCAGCACCGCCCTTGGTACGCAGTATTTT CASTALGTQYF
NA TRBJ2-2 TRBV5-1 TRBD1 TGCGCCAGCAGCCTGGACAGGACCGGGGAGCTGTTTTTT CASSLDRTGELFF
NA TRBJ2-7 TRBV28 NA TGTGCCAGCAACTCCCCGGCCTCCTACGAGCAGTACTTC CASNSPASYEQYF
once TRBJ2-2 TRBV25-1 NA TGTGCCACCCAAGGTGGGGCCCCCGGGGGGGAGCTGTTTTTT CATQGGAPGGELFF
NA TRBJ1-5 TRBV5-1 NA TGCGCCAGCAGCTTGTCGGGGGGACAGCCCCAGCATTTT CASSLSGGQPQHF
few TRBJ2-7 TRBV6-1 NA TGTGCCAGCCGCTGGGGGATCGACTACGAGCAGTACTTC CASRWGIDYEQYF
NA TRBJ1-2 TRBV19 TRBD1 TGTGCCAGTAGTATATCCGGGACAGGTATGAACTATGGCTACACCTTC CASSISGTGMNYGYTF
NA TRBJ2-3 TRBV5-1 NA TGCGCCAGCAGCTTGGCAGGGGATACGCAGTATTTT CASSLAGDTQYF
few TRBJ2-3 TRBV6-6 NA TGTGCCAGCAGCCCTATCCCAGATACGCAGTATTTT CASSPIPDTQYF
few TRBJ1-1 TRBV29-1 NA TGCAGCGCCACGGGCTTCTACACTGAAGCTTTCTTT CSATGFYTEAFF
NA TRBJ2-1 TRBV7-3 NA TGTGCCAGCAGGTCAGCCTACAATGAGCAGTTCTTC CASRSAYNEQFF
NA TRBJ2-2 TRBV21-1 NA TGTGCCAGCAGCATGTTAGAGGACAGGGGAACCGGGGAGCTGTTTTTT CASSMLEDRGTGELFF
NA TRBJ2-1 TRBV5-1 TRBD2 TGCGCCAGCAGCTTACTAGCGGGAGGGCTAGGCAATGAGCAGTTCTTC CASSLLAGGLGNEQFF
NA TRBJ2-3 TRBV28 TRBD1 TGTGCCAGCAGTAAATCCGGGACAGGGATGAGGACAGATACGCAGTATTTT CASSKSGTGMRTDTQYF
NA TRBJ1-1 TRBV18 NA TGTGCCAGCTCACCACGAGAGGACGGGACCACTGAAGCTTTCTTT CASSPREDGTTEAFF
NA TRBJ1-6 TRBV5-1 TRBD1 TGCGCCAGCAGCTTGGCCGGGACAGTAGATAATTCACCCCTCCACTTT CASSLAGTVDNSPLHF
NA TRBJ2-2 TRBV7-3 NA TGTGCCAGCAGCCTCGGACCCCCGGGGACCACCACCGGGGAGCTGTTTTTT CASSLGPPGTTTGELFF
NA TRBJ1-4 TRBV18 NA TGTGCCAGCTCACCAGGCCGGGTGAGGGAAAAACTGTTTTTT CASSPGRVREKLFF
NA TRBJ2-3 TRBV19 TRBD2 TGTGCCAGTAGTATTGGACTAGCGGGAGTCGGTACGCAGTATTTT CASSIGLAGVGTQYF
NA TRBJ1-1 TRBV19 NA TGTGCCAGTATCCACCCTCAGATGAACACTGAAGCTTTCTTT CASIHPQMNTEAFF
NA TRBJ1-5 TRBV28 NA TGTGCCAGCAGTGTTTGGGGGAAAAACAGCAATCAGCCCCAGCATTTT CASSVWGKNSNQPQHF
once TRBJ2-1 TRBV5-1 NA TGCGCCAGCAGCTTGGGCCGCTACTCCTACAATGAGCAGTTCTTC CASSLGRYSYNEQFF
NA TRBJ2-3 TRBV5-4 NA TGTGCCAGCAGCTTGGGCGGACCCCTCGGGCAGTATTTT CASSLGGPLGQYF
NA TRBJ2-1 TRBV28 TRBD2 TGTGCCAGCAGAAGTCTAGCGGGGGGCTCCTACAATGAGCAGTTCTTC CASRSLAGGSYNEQFF
NA TRBJ2-7 TRBV5-5 NA TGTGCCAGCGGACAGACCCCTTCGAGGTACGAGCAGTACTTC CASGQTPSRYEQYF
NA TRBJ2-1 TRBV19 TRBD2 TGTGCCAGTAGTCCCCGACTAGCGGGAGTGAGCAATGAGCAGTTCTTC CASSPRLAGVSNEQFF
NA TRBJ2-3 TRBV5-8 TRBD2 TGTGCCAGCAGGGCCCGTAGCGGGAGGGTCACAGATACGCAGTATTTT CASRARSGRVTDTQYF
NA TRBJ2-3 TRBV5-4 TRBD2 TGTGCCAGCAGCTCGGGTGGGACTAGCGGGTCCACAGATACGCAGTATTTT CASSSGGTSGSTDTQYF
NA TRBJ1-5 TRBV28 TRBD1 TGTGCCAGCAGTTCCACTCCGGGACAGCCATATCAGCCCCAGCATTTT CASSSTPGQPYQPQHF